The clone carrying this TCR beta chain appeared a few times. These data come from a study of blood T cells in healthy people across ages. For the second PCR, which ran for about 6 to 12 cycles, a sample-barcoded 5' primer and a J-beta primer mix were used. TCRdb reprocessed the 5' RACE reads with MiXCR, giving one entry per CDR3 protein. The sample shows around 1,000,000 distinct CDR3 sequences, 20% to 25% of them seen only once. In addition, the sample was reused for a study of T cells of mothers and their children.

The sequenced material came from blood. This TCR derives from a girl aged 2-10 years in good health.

The CDR3 DNA sequence: TGTGCCAGCAGTGCCTCGGGACTAGCGGGAGCGGCTGGGGCCAACGTCCTGACTTTC. Protein product: CASSASGLAGAAGANVLTF. This chain connects TRBV6-1 to TRBJ2-6, with 14 bases aligning to TRBD2. The germline gives CDR1 MNHNS, CDR2 SASEGT. The CDR3 loop spans 19 amino acids. V dropped 4 bases and J dropped 2; count of bases not matched to a gene: 7.